This T cell receptor (beta chain) originates from a study of read filtering for tumor transcriptome and immune sequencing. As for the study in general: Eight or nine patients were R-ISS I, about 16 were R-ISS II, 6 or 7 were R-ISS III. IR-seq gave about 3.5 to 10.27 million TCR reads per sample; RNA-seq gave about 80 to 1,300.

Molecular barcoded adaptors covering alpha/delta and beta/gamma chains were used on roughly 400 ng RNA. TCRdb called the reads again in MiXCR, with one record for every CDR3 protein. The sample holds about 37,000 distinct CDR3 sequences; about an eighth are singletons and the top ten take roughly a third. General study points: Even smaller IR-seq throughput identified most shared clonotypes. Single-read clonotypes: around 81% of IR-seq clonotypes (roughly 3.2% of reads), about 75% of RNA-seq clonotypes (approximately 43% of reads).

Germline assignment: CDR1 SGHDN and CDR2 FVKESK. The CDR3 length is 13 residues. On this clonotype itself: Its antigen is not identified. A far bigger clonotype differs at one base, so this is likely a read error.

The rearrangement links TRBV14 to TRBJ1-4; 7 bases line up with TRBD1. The J call may be mistaken, given a closer DNA end match to TRBJ2-3. The material sequenced was a population of CD138-negative cells sorted from bone marrow. This TCR derives from a donor at least 40 years old with multiple myeloma. This CDR3 reads CASCLTGMDPQYF. Here the CDR3 DNA reads TGTGCCAGCTGCCTGACAGGGATGGATCCGCAGTATTTT.